The 3 T cell receptor beta chains listed next were all sequenced from one sample in a study of T-cell reconstitution after alpha-beta-depleted transplantation in children. TCRbeta library construction was performed incorporating unique molecular identifiers. TCRdb passed the PCR reads through MiXCR, listing each CDR3 protein once. The table lists around 450,000 distinct CDR3 sequences, 43% of them singletons. Sequences were derived from PBMCs, sampled before TCRalphabeta/CD19-depleted stem cell transplant. The receptors shown here come from a girl aged 2-10 years with aplastic anemia, due to receive a stem cell transplant.

In its sample, this clonotype was seen a few times. This chain connects TRBV10-3 to TRBJ1-2, with TRBD1 matching over 8 bases. CDR1 is ENHRY and CDR2 is SYGVKD in the germline V gene. V was pared by 5 bases and J by 7 bases, with 6 bases of the junction left unmatched. The CDR3 covers 13 residues. CDR3: CAISTGQEGGYTF. The CDR3 DNA sequence: TGTGCCATCAGTACGGGACAGGAGGGTGGCTACACCTTC.

The rearrangement joins TRBV7-2 to TRBJ2-7, with D possibly matching TRBD2 (5 bases). V was shortened by 5 bases and J by 0 bases, with 17 bases between the two germline ends. The CDR3 is made up of 16 amino acids. Germline V gives CDR1 SGHTA, CDR2 FQGNSA. In nucleotides, the CDR3 is TGTGCCAGCAGCCCCCAGGTGCTAGCTTTCTCCTACGAGCAGTACTTC. It yields the protein CASSPQVLAFSYEQYF.

This clonotype was observed at least ten times. The chain has TRBV20-1 and TRBJ2-5; D is unclear. Trimming took 5 bases from V and 10 from J, leaving 20 bases between them. Germline-derived CDR1 and CDR2 are DFQATT and SNEGSKA (reference sequence). The CDR3 is 13 residues long. The CDR3 here is CSAGSEGQLIQYF. The CDR3 DNA is TGCAGTGCTGGGTCCGAAGGGCAACTGATCCAGTACTTC.